The following is a T cell receptor (beta chain) sequence with its context. V was cut by 4 bases and J by 0 bases, with 14 bases left in between. There are 17 residues in the CDR3. The germline V gene has CDR1 SGHRS and CDR2 YFSETQ. In the study's own analysis: Researchers report that nucleated cell counts were estimated from reference gene primer amplification. Sequenced by immunoSEQ multiplex PCR; TCRdb stores in-frame clones only, minus some. The DNA was the basis for D and trimming; V, J and clone size are from that table. The sample consists of roughly 410,000 clones, 80% to 90% of them appearing once. Patients at the Seattle site were enrolled during active infection and followed longitudinally. The entry originates in a study of blood T cell repertoires in COVID-19. At the level of the study: Researchers got acute and convalescent COVID-19 samples from the United States, Italy and Spain. PBMCs, B-cell-depleted T cells, or T cells were the source of the cDNA or gDNA that made up the material.

The receptor was isolated from a woman aged 55-70 years with COVID-19, enrolled during active disease. Sequencing input: peripheral blood. The genes are TRBV5-1 and TRBJ2-6; perhaps TRBD2 as D (5 bases). CDR3 coding DNA: TGCGCCAGCAGCCGGGGTGGGTTCCCCTCTGGGGCCAACGTCCTGACTTTC. Residues: CASSRGGFPSGANVLTF.